The 8 T cell receptor beta chains below all came from one sample that was sequenced in a study of Ad26.COV2.S vaccination and SARS-CoV-2 variants. As for treatment: roughly 19 received Ad26.COV2.S at low or high dose, single or two shots; 5 received placebo; per-sample allocation not given. Sampling occurred on day 63 after the first vaccine or placebo injection. Measured with immunoSEQ multiplex PCR; TCRdb has only the in-frame clones, and not every one. This repertoire shows about 440,000 clones, 90% found once; its top ten account for around 4.5%. The source was peripheral blood, collected in a trial of Ad26.COV2.S vaccine versus placebo. All receptors come from a person aged 18-65 years who received the Ad26.COV2.S COVID-19 vaccine or a placebo.

This clone was detected only once. The chain links TRBV6-6 to TRBJ2-1; 14 nucleotides align to TRBD2. The CDR3 spans 17 residues. J gave up 7 bases and V 5 bases, and 10 bases lay outside the gene matches. Per germline, CDR1 MNHNY and CDR2 SVGAGI (reference sequence). The CDR3: CASSLTPGLAGDNEQFF. In DNA form, the CDR3 reads TGTGCCAGCAGTCTTACACCGGGACTAGCGGGAGATAATGAGCAGTTCTTC.

The rearrangement links TRBV3-1 (or the pseudogene TRBV3-2) to TRBJ2-1; maybe TRBD2 (6 bases). Deletions cut 6 bases from V and 2 bases from J, with 11 bases between. This CDR3 is 14 amino acids long. Germline V gene lookup returns CDR1 LGHDT and CDR2 YNNKEL (reference sequence). The CDR3 DNA reads TGTGCCAGCAGTCCGGAGGGGACCTACAATGAGCAGTTCTTC. This codes for CASSPEGTYNEQFF.

V and J are TRBV5-1 and TRBJ2-1; D unclear. Germline CDR1 is SGHRS and CDR2 is YFSETQ. Trimming took 3 bases from V and 8 from J, leaving 6 bases between them. The CDR3 loop spans 11 amino acids. CDR3 sequence reads: CASSSPYEQFF. The CDR3, as DNA: TGCGCCAGCAGCTCCCCCTATGAGCAGTTCTTC.

The J gene is TRBJ1-5, the V gene TRBV7-9; D ambiguous. This CDR3 comprises 14 residues. Germline CDR1 and CDR2: SEHNR and FQNEAQ (reference sequence). Trimming removed 1 base from V and 5 bases from J, with 9 bases in between. This CDR3 is CASSLVGRDQPQHF. The CDR3 coding sequence is TGTGCCAGCAGCTTAGTAGGTAGGGATCAGCCCCAGCATTTT.

This chain uses TRBV4-3 with TRBJ1-4; TRBD1 matches 8 bases. This CDR3 is 13 amino acids long. V was clipped by 3 bases and J by 8 bases; unmatched bases: 2. CDR1 is LGHNA and CDR2 is YSLEER in the germline V gene. For the CDR3, the DNA is TGCGCCAGCAGCCATAGGACAGGGGAAAAACTGTTTTTT. Its protein is CASSHRTGEKLFF.

Details on this clone: Distinct nucleotide sequences in the sample also encode this CDR3. This chain connects TRBV2 to TRBJ1-4; D is perhaps TRBD1 (6 bases). CDR3 length: 15 residues. Trimming removed 1 base at V and 2 bases at J, with 8 bases between. Looked up from germline, CDR1 is SNHLY and CDR2 is FYNNEI. Here the CDR3 DNA reads TGTGCCAGCAGTGAAGATGGGGGCACTAATGAAAAACTGTTTTTT. Translation gives CASSEDGGTNEKLFF.

The chain uses TRBV2 and TRBJ1-5; no definite D call. The germline gives CDR1 SNHLY, CDR2 FYNNEI. V was cut by 7 bases and J by 0 bases, with 16 bases left in between. This CDR3 spans 16 amino acids. The chain's CDR3 is CASMGQATYSNQPQHF. The DNA of the CDR3 is TGTGCCAGCATGGGTCAGGCGACTTATAGCAATCAGCCCCAGCATTTT.

The chain links TRBV27 to TRBJ2-1; 11 positions match TRBD2. In germline, CDR1 is MNHEY, CDR2 SMNVEV (reference sequence). This CDR3 contains 18 residues. The trim removed 3 bases at V and 4 bases at J, leaving 11 bases unmatched. Here the CDR3 DNA reads TGTGCCAGCAGTTTTCCCCCCGGGCTAGCGGGAGGATACAATGAGCAGTTCTTC. Translated, it gives CASSFPPGLAGGYNEQFF.